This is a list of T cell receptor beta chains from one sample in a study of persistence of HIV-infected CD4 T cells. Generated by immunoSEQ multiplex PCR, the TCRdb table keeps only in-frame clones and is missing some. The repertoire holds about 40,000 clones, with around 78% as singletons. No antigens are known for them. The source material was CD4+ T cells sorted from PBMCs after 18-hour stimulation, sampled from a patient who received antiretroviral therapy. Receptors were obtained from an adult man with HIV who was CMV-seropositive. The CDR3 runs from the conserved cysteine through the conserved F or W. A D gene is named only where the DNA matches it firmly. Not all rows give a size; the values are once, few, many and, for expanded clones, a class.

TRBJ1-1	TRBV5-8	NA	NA	TGTGCAAGTAAGCAGGGGACTGAAGCTTTCTTT	CASKQGTEAFF
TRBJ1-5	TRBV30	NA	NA	TGTGCCTACTCTCGCAGTGGAGGACAGCCCCAGCATTTT	CAYSRSGGQPQHF
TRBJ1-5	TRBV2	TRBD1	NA	TGTGCCAGCAGCGGACCTGGGACAGGGGGCGCGGTTCAGCCCCAGCATTTT	CASSGPGTGGAVQPQHF
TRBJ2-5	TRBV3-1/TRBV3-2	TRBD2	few	TGTGCCAGCAGCCGAGGACTAGCGGGGTTCCGCCAAGAGACCCAGTACTTC	CASSRGLAGFRQETQYF
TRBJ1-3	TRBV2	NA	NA	TGTGCCAGCAGTGATAACGTCCACTCTGGAAACACCATATATTTT	CASSDNVHSGNTIYF
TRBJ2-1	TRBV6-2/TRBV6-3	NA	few	TGTGCCAGCAGCGGGATGGTGGGTGAGCAGTTCTTC	CASSGMVGEQFF
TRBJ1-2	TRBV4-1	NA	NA	TGCGCCAGCAGCCAAGATACGGGGGGGCGCTCCTATGGCTACACCTTC	CASSQDTGGRSYGYTF
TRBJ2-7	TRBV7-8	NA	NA	TGTGCCAGCAGCTTACAGGAGGTCTACGAGCAGTACTTC	CASSLQEVYEQYF
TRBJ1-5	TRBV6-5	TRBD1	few	TGTGCCAGCAGTTCCTTGACAGGGTATGGCAATCAGCCCCAGCATTTT	CASSSLTGYGNQPQHF
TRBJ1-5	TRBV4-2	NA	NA	TGTGCCAGCAGCCAAGATGGGGACCAGCCCCAGCATTTT	CASSQDGDQPQHF
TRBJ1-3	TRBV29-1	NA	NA	TGCAGCGTTCAAAGCTCTGGAAACACCATATATTTT	CSVQSSGNTIYF
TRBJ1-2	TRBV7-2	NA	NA	TGTGCCAGCAGCTCAACAAACAGGGACGGCTACACCTTC	CASSSTNRDGYTF
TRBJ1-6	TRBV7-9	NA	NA	TGTGCCAGCAGCCCCGAGAGGGCCAGGGGAGATTCACCCCTCCACTTT	CASSPERARGDSPLHF
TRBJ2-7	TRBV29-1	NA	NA	TGCAGCGTTGGGGCCCCGGGCTACGAGCAGTACTTC	CSVGAPGYEQYF
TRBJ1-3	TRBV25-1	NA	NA	TGTGCCAGCAGTGGGGGGGCTGGTGGAAACACCATATATTTT	CASSGGAGGNTIYF
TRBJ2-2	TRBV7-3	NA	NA	TGTGCCAGCAGCTTAACTGGTTCGACCGGGGAGCTGTTTTTT	CASSLTGSTGELFF
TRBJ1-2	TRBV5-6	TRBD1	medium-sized	TGTGCCAGCAGCTTGGTTGGGGCAGGGGGCGTATCTGGCTACACCTTC	CASSLVGAGGVSGYTF
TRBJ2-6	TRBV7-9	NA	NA	TGTGCCAGCAGCTTGGATTGGTTCGGGGACGGGGCCAACGTCCTGACTTTC	CASSLDWFGDGANVLTF